Shown below are 31 T cell receptor beta chains from a single sample sequenced in a study of cytomegalovirus exposure and HLA in healthy donors. PCR involved 60 Vbeta and 13 Jbeta primers. Data came from immunoSEQ multiplex PCR; TCRdb stores just in-frame clones and leaves some out. The sample includes about 190,000 clones, around 88% seen only once; the top ten take roughly 1.7%. Specimen: PBMCs. These receptors were collected from a man aged 35-49 years in good health and CMV-seropositive.

The V call is TRBV19, the J call TRBJ2-1; D may be TRBD1 (6 bases). From germline, CDR1 is LNHDA and CDR2 SQIVND (reference sequence). This CDR3 comprises 16 residues. V was trimmed by 7 bases and J by 0 bases, leaving 16 bases between them. CDR3 DNA sequence: TGTGCCAGTACCAACGCCGGGACACGCTCCTACAATGAGCAGTTCTTC. Translated, it gives CASTNAGTRSYNEQFF. Drawing the rest from reference TRBV19 and TRBJ2-1, the complete variable domain is DGGITQSPKYLFRKEGQNVTLSCEQNLNHDAMYWYRQDPGQGLRLIYYSQIVNDFQKGDIAEGYSVSREKKESFPLTVTSAQKNPTAFYLCASTNAGTRSYNEQFFGPGTRLTVL.

V usage is TRBV28 and J usage is TRBJ2-1; TRBD2 matches 9 bases. Germline assignment: CDR1 MDHEN and CDR2 SYDVKM. V gave up 3 bases and J gave up 7 bases; unmatched junction bases: 13. CDR3 length: 17 amino acids. In DNA, the CDR3 is TGTGCCAGCAGTTTGCGGTTTGGGGCGGGAGGGCCTAATGAGCAGTTCTTC. This gives the protein CASSLRFGAGGPNEQFF.

V and J are TRBV4-3 and TRBJ2-7; a possible D gene is TRBD2 (5 bases). This CDR3 has 16 amino acids. V was shortened by 3 bases and J by 3 bases, with 18 bases between the two germline ends. Germline loops: CDR1 LGHNA, CDR2 YSLEER. In nucleotides, the CDR3 is TGCGCCAGCAGCCAGTGGTACCGGACTGGAGACTACGAGCAGTACTTC. Translating it yields CASSQWYRTGDYEQYF.

The J gene is TRBJ2-1, the V gene TRBV28; TRBD2 might be the D (6 bases). Germline V gene lookup returns CDR1 MDHEN and CDR2 SYDVKM. Trimming removed 6 bases from V and 8 bases from J, with 20 bases in between. The CDR3 has 15 residues. The CDR3, as DNA: TGTGCCAGCAGCTCACTAGCCGATACAGTCCATGAGCAGTTCTTC. Translating gives CASSSLADTVHEQFF.

The V gene is TRBV2, the J gene TRBJ1-3, with D unclear. The germline gives CDR1 SNHLY, CDR2 FYNNEI. V was cut by 6 bases and J by 0 bases, with 9 bases left in between. The length of the CDR3 is 14 residues. CDR3 sequence: CASSSRSSGNTIYF. CDR3 coding DNA: TGTGCCAGCAGCAGTCGGAGCTCTGGAAACACCATATATTTT.

The V call is TRBV5-1, the J call TRBJ1-1; 12 bases map to TRBD1. The CDR3 length is 17 residues. Germline V gene sequence: CDR1 SGHRS, CDR2 YFSETQ. The V gene end was trimmed by 4 bases and the J gene end by 4 bases; junction bases not matched to a gene: 11. The CDR3 DNA sequence: TGCGCCAGCAGCCAATCGGGACAGGGGGCTCTGGGCACTGAAGCTTTCTTT. This translates into CASSQSGQGALGTEAFF.

The J gene is TRBJ2-7, the V gene TRBV4-1; maybe TRBD2 (6 bases). Germline-derived CDR1 and CDR2 are MGHRA and YSYEKL. This CDR3 is 15 amino acids long. V gave up 0 bases and J gave up 4 bases, with 13 bases separating them. The chain's CDR3 is CASSQDRVEGYEQYF. For the CDR3, the DNA is TGCGCCAGCAGCCAAGACAGGGTGGAGGGGTACGAGCAGTACTTC.

The rearrangement uses TRBV6-5 and TRBJ2-7; 10 bases match TRBD1. The CDR3 extends over 12 amino acids. Unmatched junction bases numbered 5, after V lost 9 bases and J lost 6 bases. The germline V gene has CDR1 MNHEY and CDR2 SVGAGI. CDR3 protein: CASRQGATEQYF. DNA of the CDR3: TGTGCCAGTCGACAGGGGGCGACCGAGCAGTACTTC.

The V gene is TRBV7-3, the J gene TRBJ2-3, with D unclear. From germline, CDR1 is SGHTA and CDR2 FQGTGA. V was shortened by 5 bases and J by 4 bases, with 10 bases between the two germline ends. The CDR3 is made up of 13 amino acids. CDR3 amino acids: CASSPRLSDTQYF. Here the CDR3 DNA reads TGTGCCAGCAGCCCCCGTCTATCAGATACGCAGTATTTT.

The CDR3, as DNA: TGTGCCAGCAGGAGGGGGACCGGGGAGCTGTTTTTT. Translated, it gives CASRRGTGELFF. V and J are TRBV6-1 and TRBJ2-2; D is possibly TRBD1 (6 bases). V dropped 6 bases and J dropped 5 bases, with 7 bases sitting between them. Germline loops: CDR1 MNHNS, CDR2 SASEGT. CDR3 length: 12 amino acids.

This rearrangement joins TRBV4-3 to TRBJ2-2, with 7 bases aligning to TRBD2. Germline CDR1 and CDR2: LGHNA and YSLEER. J lost 4 bases, V lost 1 base, and 3 bases had no gene match. The CDR3 is 15 amino acids. CDR3 DNA sequence: TGCGCCAGCAGCCAAGCCCGCGGGGGCACCGGGGAGCTGTTTTTT. This codes for CASSQARGGTGELFF.

This clone was seen a single time. The chain recombines TRBV29-1 with TRBJ2-3; TRBD2 agrees at 10 bases. This CDR3 contains 15 residues. Germline CDR1 reads SQVTM; CDR2 reads ANQGSEA. V dropped 4 bases and J dropped 8; count of bases not matched to a gene: 12. Written as DNA, the CDR3 is TGCAGCGTTGTCATTCGGACTAGCGGATTTTCTACGCAGTATTTT. Translated: CSVVIRTSGFSTQYF.

V usage is TRBV21-1 and J usage is TRBJ1-3; the D segment call TRBD1 is taken from the table without a DNA check. TRBV21-1 is flagged as a pseudogene. The CDR3 runs to 18 residues. Here the CDR3 DNA reads TGTGCCAGCAGCAAACACGAGACAGGGACTTCCTCTGGAAACACCATATATTTT. It yields the protein CASSKHETGTSSGNTIYF.

The chain carries TRBV6-5 and TRBJ2-7; 8 bases map to TRBD2. This CDR3 comprises 15 residues. CDR1 is MNHEY, CDR2 SVGAGI, per germline. The trim removed 6 bases at V and 3 bases at J, leaving 10 bases unmatched. The CDR3 spells CASSPSGLDNYEQYF. CDR3 nucleotide sequence: TGTGCCAGCAGCCCGTCGGGACTAGACAACTACGAGCAGTACTTC.

The rearrangement uses TRBV6-5 and TRBJ2-7; possible D gene TRBD2, 5 bases. Germline-derived CDR1 and CDR2 are MNHEY and SVGAGI. Trimming took 6 bases from V and 4 from J, leaving 7 bases between them. This CDR3 comprises 11 residues. This CDR3 is CASRGGYEQYF. In nucleotides, the CDR3 is TGTGCCAGCAGAGGCGGGTACGAGCAGTACTTC.

The J gene is TRBJ2-6, the V gene TRBV19, with TRBD2 matching 7 bases. CDR1 LNHDA and CDR2 SQIVND come from the germline V gene (reference sequence). This CDR3 is built from 15 residues. The V gene end was trimmed by 5 bases and the J gene end by 2 bases; junction bases not matched to a gene: 3. Here the CDR3 reads CASSWGGAGANVLTF. The CDR3 region has the DNA TGTGCCAGTAGTTGGGGGGGGGCTGGGGCCAACGTCCTGACTTTC.

This chain joins TRBV29-1 and TRBJ2-7; tentatively, D is TRBD1 (6 bases). CDR1 is SQVTM, CDR2 ANQGSEA, per germline. The CDR3 length is 14 residues. V dropped 7 bases and J dropped 5 bases, with 21 bases sitting between them. CDR3 in amino acids: CSARRGQGTNEQYF. The CDR3 bases are TGCAGCGCGCGCCGAGGGCAGGGGACCAACGAGCAGTACTTC.

The table lists this clone with a few counts. The chain employs TRBV4-3 and TRBJ1-5, with D unresolved. The V gene lost 4 bases and the J gene lost 0 bases, with 10 bases spanning the gap. The CDR3 is 15 residues long. Germline lookup yields CDR1 LGHNA and CDR2 YSLEER. DNA of the CDR3: TGCGCCAGCAGCCTTACAGACCATAGCAATCAGCCCCAGCATTTT. This codes for CASSLTDHSNQPQHF.

The J gene is TRBJ2-3, the V gene TRBV19, with D unresolved. The V end lost 4 bases, the J end lost 2 bases, and 7 bases lay between the germline ends. Per germline, CDR1 LNHDA and CDR2 SQIVND (reference sequence). There are 13 residues in the CDR3. The CDR3 DNA reads as TGTGCCAGTAGTAAGGCGGACACAGATACGCAGTATTTT. This encodes CASSKADTDTQYF.

This chain connects TRBV16 to TRBJ1-2; no clear D. This CDR3 region has 13 residues. V was trimmed by 0 bases and J by 0 bases, leaving 2 bases between them. Germline V gene lookup returns CDR1 KGHSY and CDR2 FQNENV. The CDR3, as DNA: TGTGCCAGCAGCCAATCCTCTAACTATGGCTACACCTTC. Protein product: CASSQSSNYGYTF.

The chain links TRBV28 to TRBJ1-3; no clear D gene. This CDR3 region has 14 residues. V was shortened by 2 bases and J by 3 bases, with 8 bases between the two germline ends. From germline, CDR1 is MDHEN and CDR2 SYDVKM. CDR3 nucleotides: TGTGCCAGCAGTTTAATTTACGGTGGAAACACCATATATTTT. This gives the protein CASSLIYGGNTIYF.

The chain combines TRBV6-6 with TRBJ2-5; weak D call: TRBD1 (6 bases). V dropped 4 bases and J dropped 5 bases, with 17 bases sitting between them. Germline assignment: CDR1 MNHNY and CDR2 SVGAGI (reference sequence). This CDR3 has 15 amino acids. CDR3 DNA: TGTGCCAGCAGTTCCAGCGCCGGACAGCTCGAGACCCAGTACTTC. This codes for CASSSSAGQLETQYF.

In regard to this clone: The identical CDR3 is also encoded by other nucleotide sequences in the sample. The chain recombines TRBV6-1 with TRBJ2-7; D may be TRBD1 (6 bases). Germline assignment: CDR1 MNHNS and CDR2 SASEGT. This CDR3 comprises 14 residues. V lost 2 bases to trimming and J lost 1 base, with 9 bases between them. CDR3 sequence reads: CASSEMDRSYEQYF. In DNA form, the CDR3 reads TGTGCCAGCAGTGAAATGGACAGATCCTACGAGCAGTACTTC.

The V and J genes are TRBV5-1 and TRBJ2-1; weak D call: TRBD1 (5 bases). The V gene lost 0 bases and the J gene lost 4 bases, with 14 bases spanning the gap. The CDR3 totals 16 residues. The germline gives CDR1 SGHRS, CDR2 YFSETQ. DNA for the CDR3: TGCGCCAGCAGCTTGGGGCAGGGTAGTCAGTACAATGAGCAGTTCTTC. Its translation is CASSLGQGSQYNEQFF.

This clone was picked up a small number of times. The chain carries TRBV29-1 and TRBJ1-1; D is undetermined. The CDR3 loop spans 14 amino acids. V gave up 6 bases and J gave up 2 bases, with 16 bases separating them. CDR1 is SQVTM and CDR2 is ANQGSEA in the germline V gene. The CDR3 loop is CSVTPARHNTEAFF. The CDR3 region has the DNA TGCAGCGTGACCCCGGCCAGGCATAACACTGAAGCTTTCTTT.

CDR3 sequence reads: CASSTTGRETQYF. The DNA of the CDR3 is TGTGCCAGTAGTACGACAGGGAGAGAGACCCAGTACTTC. This chain connects TRBV19 to TRBJ2-5; 7 bases fit TRBD1. Trimming cost V 4 bases and J 4 bases; bases outside gene matches: 3. This CDR3 region has 13 residues. The germline CDR1 and CDR2 sequences are LNHDA and SQIVND (reference sequence). The full variable domain, rest sourced from reference TRBV19 and TRBJ2-5, is DGGITQSPKYLFRKEGQNVTLSCEQNLNHDAMYWYRQDPGQGLRLIYYSQIVNDFQKGDIAEGYSVSREKKESFPLTVTSAQKNPTAFYLCASSTTGRETQYFGPGTRLLVL.

The gene calls are TRBV7-2 and TRBJ2-7; D might be TRBD2 (6 bases). CDR1 and CDR2 (germline): SGHTA, FQGNSA. Trimming cost V 6 bases and J 1 base, with 7 bases left between them. The CDR3 has 12 amino acids. In DNA form, the CDR3 reads TGTGCCAGCAGGGCGGGATCCTACGAGCAGTACTTC. It yields the protein CASRAGSYEQYF.

The CDR3 DNA is TGTGCCAGCAGCTTGGGTACAGGGCTGGATCAGCCCCAGCATTTT. Translation: CASSLGTGLDQPQHF. This sequence joins TRBV5-4 and TRBJ1-5; tentative D call: TRBD1 (6 bases). From germline, CDR1 is SGHNT and CDR2 YYREEE (reference sequence). Trimming removed 0 bases at V and 5 bases at J, with 12 bases between. The CDR3 is 15 amino acids.

This clone has just a few counts. The chain joins TRBV11-2 to TRBJ2-5, with 7 bases fitting TRBD2. Losses at the gene ends were 3 bases for V and 4 bases for J; bases not matched to a gene: 2. This CDR3 contains 13 residues. Germline CDR1 and CDR2: SGHAT and FQNNGV. CDR3 coding DNA: TGTGCCAGCAGCTTCTCGGGAGGAGAGACCCAGTACTTC. Protein product: CASSFSGGETQYF.

CDR3 nucleotides: TGCAGCTCCTACGGGGGGGTTGACACTGAAGCTTTCTTT. It specifies CSSYGGVDTEAFF. The J gene is TRBJ1-1, the V gene TRBV29-1, with D possibly matching TRBD1 (5 bases). The CDR3 runs 13 residues. Between the trimmed V and J ends, which lost 8 bases and 3 bases, there was a span of 16 bases. Germline CDR1 SQVTM, CDR2 ANQGSEA.

The chain joins TRBV4-2 to TRBJ2-5; a weak D match, TRBD2 (6 bases). The J call may not be correct, given that the DNA end is closer to TRBJ2-7. CDR3 length: 14 residues. The germline gives CDR1 LGHNA, CDR2 YNFKEQ. The CDR3 DNA is TGTGCCAGCAGCCCGGGACTGTCTCCCTACGAGCAGTACTTC. Amino acid sequence: CASSPGLSPYEQYF.